Sequencing of this TCR beta chain was carried out in a study of blood T cells in healthy people across ages. The second PCR ran roughly 7 to 11 cycles with a sample-barcoded 5' primer and J-beta primers. One entry per CDR3 protein, called by TCRdb with MiXCR from the 5' RACE reads. The table shows 1 million to 1.2 million distinct CDR3 sequences, with around two fifths occurring only once. In this sample, this clonotype turned up a few times. The germline V gene has CDR1 MNHEY and CDR2 SVGAGI. V gave up 8 bases and J gave up 5 bases; unmatched junction bases: 5. This CDR3 is 13 amino acids long. This rearrangement joins TRBV6-5 to TRBJ1-5, with TRBD1 matching over 8 bases. The sequenced material came from blood. This TCR was sampled from a man aged 18 to 29 in good health. In nucleotides, the CDR3 is TGTGCCAGCCAGGGACAGGTGGATCAGCCCCAGCATTTT. Protein: CASQGQVDQPQHF.